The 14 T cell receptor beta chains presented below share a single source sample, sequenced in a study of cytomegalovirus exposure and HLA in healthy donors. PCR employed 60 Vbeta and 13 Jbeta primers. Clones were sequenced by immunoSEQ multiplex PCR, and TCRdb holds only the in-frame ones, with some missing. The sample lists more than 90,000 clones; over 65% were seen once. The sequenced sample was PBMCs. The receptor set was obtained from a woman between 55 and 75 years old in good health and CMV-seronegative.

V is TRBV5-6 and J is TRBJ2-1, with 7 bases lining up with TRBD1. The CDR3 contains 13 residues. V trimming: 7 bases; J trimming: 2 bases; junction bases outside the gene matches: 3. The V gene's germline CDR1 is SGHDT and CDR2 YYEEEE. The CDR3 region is CASSQGAYNEQFF. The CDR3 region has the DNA TGTGCCAGCTCGCAGGGGGCCTACAATGAGCAGTTCTTC.

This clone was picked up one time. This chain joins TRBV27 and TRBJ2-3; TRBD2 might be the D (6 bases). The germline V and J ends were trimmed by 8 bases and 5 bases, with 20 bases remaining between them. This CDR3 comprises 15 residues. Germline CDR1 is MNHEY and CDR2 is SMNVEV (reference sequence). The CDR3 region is CASRATAGRLDTQYF. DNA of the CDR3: TGTGCCAGCCGGGCTACGGCGGGGAGGTTAGATACGCAGTATTTT.

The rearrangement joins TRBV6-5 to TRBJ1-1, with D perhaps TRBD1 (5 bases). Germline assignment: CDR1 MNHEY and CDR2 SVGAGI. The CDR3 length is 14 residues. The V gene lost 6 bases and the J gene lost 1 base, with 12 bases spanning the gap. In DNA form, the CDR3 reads TGTGCCAGCAGGGAGGGGAGGGGGAACACTGAAGCTTTCTTT. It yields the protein CASREGRGNTEAFF.

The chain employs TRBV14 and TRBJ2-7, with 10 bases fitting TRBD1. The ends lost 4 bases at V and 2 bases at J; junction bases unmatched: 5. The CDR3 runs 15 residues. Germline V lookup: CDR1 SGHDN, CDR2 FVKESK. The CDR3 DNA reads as TGTGCCAGCAGCCTTACCGGGACAGGGGCCTACGAGCAGTACTTC. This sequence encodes CASSLTGTGAYEQYF. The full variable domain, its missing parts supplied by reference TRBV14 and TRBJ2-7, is EAGVTQFPSHSVIEKGQTVTLRCDPISGHDNLYWYRRVMGKEIKFLLHFVKESKQDESGMPNNRFLAERTGGTYSTLKVQPAELEDSGVYFCASSLTGTGAYEQYFGPGTRLTVT.

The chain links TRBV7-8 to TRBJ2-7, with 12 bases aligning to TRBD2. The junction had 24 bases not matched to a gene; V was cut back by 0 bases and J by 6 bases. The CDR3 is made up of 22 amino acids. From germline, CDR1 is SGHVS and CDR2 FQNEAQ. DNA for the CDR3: TGTGCCAGCAGCTTAGCCAGGGAAGGGAACAGGGCTAGCGGGAGGGGGCTGGGCGAGCAGTACTTC. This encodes CASSLAREGNRASGRGLGEQYF.

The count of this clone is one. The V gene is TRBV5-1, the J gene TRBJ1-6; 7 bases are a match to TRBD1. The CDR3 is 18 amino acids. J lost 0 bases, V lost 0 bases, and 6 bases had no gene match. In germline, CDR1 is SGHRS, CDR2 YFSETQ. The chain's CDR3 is CASSLGPDRSSYNSPLHF. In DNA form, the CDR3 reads TGCGCCAGCAGCTTGGGCCCGGACAGGAGCTCCTATAATTCACCCCTCCACTTT.

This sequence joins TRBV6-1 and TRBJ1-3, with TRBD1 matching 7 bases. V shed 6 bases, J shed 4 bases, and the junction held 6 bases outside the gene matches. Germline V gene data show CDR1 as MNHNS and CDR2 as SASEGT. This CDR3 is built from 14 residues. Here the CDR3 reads CASRVDRTGNTIYF. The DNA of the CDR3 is TGTGCCAGCAGGGTGGACAGGACGGGAAACACCATATATTTT.

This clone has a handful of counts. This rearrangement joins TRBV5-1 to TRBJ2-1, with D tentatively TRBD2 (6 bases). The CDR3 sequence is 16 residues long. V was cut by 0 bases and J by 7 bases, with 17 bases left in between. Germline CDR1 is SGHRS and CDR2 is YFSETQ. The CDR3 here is CASSLAERAALNEQFF. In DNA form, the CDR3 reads TGCGCCAGCAGCTTGGCTGAGCGGGCAGCTTTGAATGAGCAGTTCTTC.

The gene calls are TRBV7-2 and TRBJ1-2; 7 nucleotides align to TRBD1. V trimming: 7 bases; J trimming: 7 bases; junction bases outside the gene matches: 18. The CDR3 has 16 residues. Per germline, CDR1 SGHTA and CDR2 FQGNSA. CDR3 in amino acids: CASTRGLEEGARGYTF. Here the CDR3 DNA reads TGTGCCAGCACCCGAGGGTTGGAGGAGGGGGCGCGTGGCTACACCTTC.

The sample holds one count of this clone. The CDR3 sequence: CASSPEGLAGADTQYF. CDR3 coding DNA: TGTGCCAGCAGCCCCGAAGGACTAGCGGGTGCAGATACGCAGTATTTT. The chain recombines TRBV13 with TRBJ2-3, with 11 nucleotides matching TRBD2. The CDR3 consists of 16 residues. Per germline, CDR1 PRHDT and CDR2 FYEKMQ (reference sequence). The ends lost 5 bases at V and 4 bases at J; junction bases unmatched: 8.

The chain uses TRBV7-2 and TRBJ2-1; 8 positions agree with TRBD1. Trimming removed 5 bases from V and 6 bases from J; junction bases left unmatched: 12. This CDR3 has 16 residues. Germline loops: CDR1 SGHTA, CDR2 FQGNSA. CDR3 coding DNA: TGTGCCAGCAGCGCCGACGGGACAGGAAGGGCCAATGAGCAGTTCTTC. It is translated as CASSADGTGRANEQFF.

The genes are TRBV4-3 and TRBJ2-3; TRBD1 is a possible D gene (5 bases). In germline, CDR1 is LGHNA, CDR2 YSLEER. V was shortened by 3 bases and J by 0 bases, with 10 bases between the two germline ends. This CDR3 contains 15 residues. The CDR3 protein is CASSQGPTSTDTQYF. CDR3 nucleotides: TGCGCCAGCAGCCAGGGGCCTACTAGCACAGATACGCAGTATTTT.

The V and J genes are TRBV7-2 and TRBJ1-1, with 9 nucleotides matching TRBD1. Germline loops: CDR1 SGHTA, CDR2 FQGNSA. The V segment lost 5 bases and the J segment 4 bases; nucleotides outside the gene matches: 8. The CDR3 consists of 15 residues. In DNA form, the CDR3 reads TGTGCCAGCAGCAGACGGACAGGGGAGGTCACTGAAGCTTTCTTT. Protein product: CASSRRTGEVTEAFF.

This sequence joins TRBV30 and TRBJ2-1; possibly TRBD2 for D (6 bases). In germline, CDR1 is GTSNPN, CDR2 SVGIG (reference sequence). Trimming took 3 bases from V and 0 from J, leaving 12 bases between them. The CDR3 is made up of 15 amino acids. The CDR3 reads CAWSGDWSSYNEQFF. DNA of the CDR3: TGTGCCTGGAGCGGGGACTGGAGCTCCTACAATGAGCAGTTCTTC.